This T cell receptor beta chain originates from a study of radiation and T cells in renal cell carcinoma. About the research overall: Nephrectomy followed 15 Gy stereotactic body radiation by 4 weeks.

In the case of this clone: Its specificity is unknown.

Time point indicated: blood 2 weeks post-SBRT. Stated treatment: 15 Gy SBRT to primary tumor, nephrectomy 4 weeks later. Clear cell pathology was present in this patient's renal cell carcinoma. From germline, CDR1 is LNHDA and CDR2 SQIVND (reference sequence). This CDR3 is built from 14 residues. The V end lost 3 bases, the J end lost 4 bases, and 10 bases lay between the germline ends. Overall study findings and caveats: In blood, top tumor clones expanded by 2 weeks, shrinking by 4. Baseline intratumoral clonotype presence is unknown without pretreatment biopsies.

Produced via immunoSEQ multiplex PCR; TCRdb's table is partial and in-frame only. Of around 120,000 clones in the sample, roughly four fifths were seen once. The sequenced sample was blood, obtained from a patient whose treatment included radiotherapy and nephrectomy. V usage is TRBV19 and J usage is TRBJ2-1; unclear D gene. This clonotype was obtained from a woman in her sixties with renal cell carcinoma. The CDR3 is CASSISSYYNEQFF. The CDR3 DNA follows: TGTGCCAGTAGTATCTCCAGCTATTACAATGAGCAGTTCTTC.